These 3 T cell receptor beta chains came from one sample sequenced in a study of blood T cell repertoires in COVID-19. The assay was immunoSEQ multiplex PCR, and TCRdb's table has in-frame clones only and misses some. This table holds 250,000 to 300,000 clones, 85% to 90% found once. Sequencing used PBMCs or T cells enriched from blood (not recorded which). These TCRs come from a woman aged 50 to 60 who had been exposed to COVID-19.

The CDR3 region has the DNA TGCAGCTCTTACGGGACAGCTAAAGAGACCCAGTACTTC. This sequence encodes CSSYGTAKETQYF. The gene calls are TRBV29-1 and TRBJ2-5; 7 nucleotides align to TRBD1. Trimming at V came to 8 bases and at J to 3 bases, leaving 9 bases not matched to a gene. Germline CDR1 SQVTM, CDR2 ANQGSEA. The CDR3 loop spans 13 amino acids. The full variable domain, with the rest looked up from reference TRBV29-1 and TRBJ2-5, is SAVISQKPSRDICQRGTSLTIQCQVDSQVTMMFWYRQQPGQSLTLIATANQGSEATYESGFVIDKFPISRPNLTFSTLTVSNMSPEDSSIYLCSSYGTAKETQYFGPGTRLLVL.

This clone was seen just once. The chain employs TRBV6-5 and TRBJ1-3, with no clear D. CDR1 is MNHEY and CDR2 is SVGAGI in the germline V gene. Trimming removed 6 bases from V and 0 bases from J, with 9 bases in between. The CDR3 consists of 14 residues. CDR3 protein: CASRTGGSGNTIYF. The CDR3 bases are TGTGCCAGCAGGACCGGAGGCTCTGGAAACACCATATATTTT.

The chain joins TRBV10-3 to TRBJ1-3; 7 bases agree with TRBD1. This CDR3 is built from 13 residues. Germline CDR1 and CDR2: ENHRY and SYGVKD. After removal of 7 bases from V and 2 bases from J, the junction contained 2 bases not matched to a gene. Here the CDR3 reads CAINGQAGNTIYF. The CDR3 DNA reads TGTGCCATCAACGGACAGGCTGGAAACACCATATATTTT.